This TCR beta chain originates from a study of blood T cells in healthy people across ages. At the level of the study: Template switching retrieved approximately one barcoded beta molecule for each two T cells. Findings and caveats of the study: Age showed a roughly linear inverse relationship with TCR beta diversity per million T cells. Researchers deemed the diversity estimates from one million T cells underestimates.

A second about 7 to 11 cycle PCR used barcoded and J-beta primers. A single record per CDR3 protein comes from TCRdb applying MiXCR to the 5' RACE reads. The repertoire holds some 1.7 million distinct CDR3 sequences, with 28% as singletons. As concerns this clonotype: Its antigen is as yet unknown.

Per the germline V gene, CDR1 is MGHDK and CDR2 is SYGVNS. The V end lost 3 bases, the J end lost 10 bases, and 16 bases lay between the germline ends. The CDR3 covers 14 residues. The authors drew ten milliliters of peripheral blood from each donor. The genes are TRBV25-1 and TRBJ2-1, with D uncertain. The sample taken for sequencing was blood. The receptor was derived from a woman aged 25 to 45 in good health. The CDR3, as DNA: TGTGCCAGCAGTGAGTCATTGTCTCTGGGGGAGCAGTTCTTC. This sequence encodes CASSESLSLGEQFF.